The 22 T cell receptor beta chains below were found in one sample sequenced in a study of blood T cell repertoires in COVID-19. The assay was immunoSEQ multiplex PCR, and TCRdb's table has in-frame clones only and misses some. The sample lists approximately 460,000 clones, roughly nine tenths occurring once. The sample consisted of peripheral blood. Every receptor here comes from a man younger than 35 with COVID-19, enrolled during active disease.

The genes are TRBV7-9 and TRBJ2-2; D remains ambiguous. The germline V gene encodes CDR1 SEHNR and CDR2 FQNEAQ (reference sequence). Trimming cost V 5 bases and J 0 bases, with 13 bases left between them. CDR3 size: 16 residues. The CDR3 nucleotides are TGTGCCAGCAGCGGCCCGCAGGCTTCGAACACCGGGGAGCTGTTTTTT. Translated: CASSGPQASNTGELFF.

The genes are TRBV6-1 and TRBJ2-3, with D tentatively TRBD2 (5 bases). This CDR3 contains 13 residues. Germline V gene lookup returns CDR1 MNHNS and CDR2 SASEGT. Trimming left V 1 base short and J 6 bases short, with 8 bases between. The CDR3 DNA is TGTGCCAGCAGTGAAGTGCCGGGGGATACGCAGTATTTT. Translation gives CASSEVPGDTQYF.

This clone was observed once. This chain joins TRBV19 and TRBJ1-5, with D unresolved. This CDR3 region has 14 residues. Trimming shortened V by 7 bases and J by 3 bases, and 13 bases separated the two germline ends. Germline V CDR1 and CDR2: LNHDA, SQIVND (reference sequence). The CDR3 DNA sequence: TGTGCCAGTACGGTCCCCAACCACAATCAGCCCCAGCATTTT. It encodes CASTVPNHNQPQHF.

The chain joins TRBV6-5 to TRBJ2-2, with TRBD2 as a possible D gene (7 bases). CDR1 and CDR2 (germline): MNHEY, SVGAGI. The CDR3 totals 14 residues. Trimming left V 11 bases short and J 4 bases short, with 17 bases between. CDR3 amino acids: CAGARGGGTGELFF. The CDR3 bases are TGTGCCGGCGCCCGCGGGGGCGGCACCGGGGAGCTGTTTTTT.

This clone was counted a single time. The rearrangement joins TRBV19 to TRBJ2-7; 7 nucleotides align to TRBD1. Germline CDR1 reads LNHDA; CDR2 reads SQIVND (reference sequence). Trimming cost V 2 bases and J 4 bases; bases outside gene matches: 11. The CDR3 extends over 16 amino acids. CDR3 sequence: CASSITWDSRFYEQYF. The CDR3 bases are TGTGCCAGTAGTATAACGTGGGACAGTAGATTTTACGAGCAGTACTTC. The entire variable domain, with the rest obtained from reference TRBV19 and TRBJ2-7, is as follows: DGGITQSPKYLFRKEGQNVTLSCEQNLNHDAMYWYRQDPGQGLRLIYYSQIVNDFQKGDIAEGYSVSREKKESFPLTVTSAQKNPTAFYLCASSITWDSRFYEQYFGPGTRLTVT.

The V and J genes are TRBV2 and TRBJ2-7, with 7 nucleotides matching TRBD2. The germline gives CDR1 SNHLY, CDR2 FYNNEI. After removal of 6 bases from V and 2 bases from J, the junction contained 10 bases not matched to a gene. This CDR3 is 15 amino acids long. In nucleotides, the CDR3 is TGTGCCAGCAGCGCCTCTAGCGGTCCCGCCTACGAGCAGTACTTC. Its translation: CASSASSGPAYEQYF.

The chain carries TRBV7-9 and TRBJ2-5; 7 nucleotides agree with TRBD1. The CDR3 covers 14 residues. J gave up 1 base and V 5 bases, and 4 bases lay outside the gene matches. CDR1 SEHNR and CDR2 FQNEAQ come from the germline V gene (reference sequence). The CDR3 spells CASSLGTVQETQYF. In DNA form, the CDR3 reads TGTGCCAGCAGCCTCGGGACAGTCCAAGAGACCCAGTACTTC.

V gene TRBV28 combines with J gene TRBJ2-4; TRBD2 aligns across 12 bases. The CDR3 loop spans 18 amino acids. V was clipped by 6 bases and J by 0 bases; unmatched bases: 9. Germline V gene data show CDR1 as MDHEN and CDR2 as SYDVKM. The CDR3 sequence: CASSPGLAGRVAKNIQYF. CDR3 sequence (DNA): TGTGCCAGCAGCCCCGGACTAGCGGGGCGGGTAGCCAAAAACATTCAGTACTTC. Using reference TRBV28 and TRBJ2-4 for the parts outside the CDR3, the full variable domain is DVKVTQSSRYLVKRTGEKVFLECVQDMDHENMFWYRQDPGLGLRLIYFSYDVKMKEKGDIPEGYSVSREKKERFSLILESASTNQTSMYLCASSPGLAGRVAKNIQYFGAGTRLSVL.

About this clone itself: Distinct nucleotide sequences in the sample also encode this CDR3. The gene calls are TRBV29-1 and TRBJ2-3; 9 positions match TRBD1. Germline trimming cut 4 bases from V and 3 bases from J; bases unmatched to any gene: 2. The CDR3 has 13 residues. The germline V gene encodes CDR1 SQVTM and CDR2 ANQGSEA. CDR3: CSVVGQGTDTQYF. CDR3 DNA sequence: TGCAGCGTTGTGGGACAGGGAACAGATACGCAGTATTTT.

The count of this clone is one. This chain joins TRBV18 and TRBJ1-1; D possibly corresponds to TRBD1 (6 bases). CDR1 and CDR2 (germline): KGHSH, LQKENI. The V end was cut by 2 bases, the J end by 8 bases, with 12 bases between. The CDR3 runs 13 residues. The CDR3 DNA reads as TGTGCCAGCTCACCATGGGACACCATCGAAGCTTTCTTT. Protein product: CASSPWDTIEAFF.

The rearrangement links TRBV19 to TRBJ2-1, with D uncertain. V lost 4 bases, J lost 7 bases, and 11 bases lay in between. This CDR3 region has 13 residues. Germline CDR1 LNHDA, CDR2 SQIVND (reference sequence). The CDR3 spells CASSTSVLNEQFF. The CDR3 nucleotides read TGTGCCAGTAGTACCTCGGTGCTGAATGAGCAGTTCTTC.

Here the CDR3 reads CASSEVTGNFYEQYF. CDR3 coding DNA: TGTGCCAGCAGTGAAGTGACAGGGAATTTTTACGAGCAGTACTTC. V and J are TRBV6-1 and TRBJ2-7, with 7 nucleotides matching TRBD1. The germline V gene has CDR1 MNHNS and CDR2 SASEGT. This CDR3 spans 15 amino acids. J gave up 4 bases and V 1 base, and 7 bases lay outside the gene matches.

The chain is built from TRBV12-3 or TRBV12-4 and TRBJ1-1; D is undetermined. V was clipped by 5 bases and J by 4 bases, with 11 bases between them. This CDR3 region has 13 residues. The CDR3 region has the DNA TGTGCCAGCAGTCCCCAGAGGGTCACTGAAGCTTTCTTT. Its translation is CASSPQRVTEAFF.

This chain joins TRBV5-1 and TRBJ1-2; 9 bases match TRBD1. CDR1 and CDR2 from the germline V gene are SGHRS and YFSETQ. The CDR3 covers 17 residues. V lost 1 base and J lost 4; bases outside the gene matches: 11. As DNA, the CDR3 is TGCGCCAGCAGCTTGATGGGACAGGGAATTCAGGGCTATGGCTACACCTTC. The encoded protein is CASSLMGQGIQGYGYTF.

The genes are TRBV6-6 and TRBJ2-7, with no clear D. The V gene lost 4 bases and the J gene lost 2 bases, with 6 bases spanning the gap. The CDR3 totals 12 residues. CDR1 is MNHNY, CDR2 SVGAGI, per germline (reference sequence). CDR3 amino acids: CASSSKPYEQYF. The CDR3, as DNA: TGTGCCAGCAGTTCCAAGCCCTACGAGCAGTACTTC.

The CDR3, as DNA: TGCGCCAGCAGCCCGGGGAGGGGACAGGGGAACACTGAAGCTTTCTTT. As protein: CASSPGRGQGNTEAFF. The chain is built from TRBV5-1 and TRBJ1-1; TRBD1 aligns across 9 bases. The CDR3 has 16 residues. Germline assignment: CDR1 SGHRS and CDR2 YFSETQ. Trimming cost V 4 bases and J 1 base; bases outside gene matches: 8.

The chain employs TRBV5-1 and TRBJ1-2; 10 bases map to TRBD1. Germline loops: CDR1 SGHRS, CDR2 YFSETQ. There are 16 residues in the CDR3. Trimming removed 4 bases from V and 2 bases from J; junction bases left unmatched: 8. The CDR3 loop is CASSRGQGDLNYGYTF. In nucleotides, the CDR3 is TGCGCCAGCAGCCGTGGACAGGGGGATCTGAACTATGGCTACACCTTC.

This clone was detected a few times. J is TRBJ1-2 and V is TRBV6-5, with D maybe TRBD1 (6 bases). CDR1 and CDR2 from the germline V gene are MNHEY and SVGAGI. V was cut by 7 bases and J by 4 bases, with 16 bases left in between. CDR3 length equals 14 residues. The CDR3 coding sequence is TGTGCCAGCAAGCGGAACGGACAGACCTATGGCTACACCTTC. It translates to CASKRNGQTYGYTF.

V usage is TRBV5-1 and J usage is TRBJ2-1; a weak D match, TRBD2 (6 bases). This CDR3 region has 15 residues. Trimming removed 0 bases at V and 3 bases at J, with 10 bases between. Germline CDR1 SGHRS, CDR2 YFSETQ. CDR3 protein: CASSLGGGNYNEQFF. CDR3 in DNA: TGCGCCAGCAGCTTGGGGGGCGGGAACTACAATGAGCAGTTCTTC. The variable domain in full, completed from reference TRBV5-1 and TRBJ2-1, reads KAGVTQTPRYLIKTRGQQVTLSCSPISGHRSVSWYQQTPGQGLQFLFEYFSETQRNKGNFPGRFSGRQFSNSRSEMNVSTLELGDSALYLCASSLGGGNYNEQFFGPGTRLTVL.

As to this clone: One end of the junction fails to match germline, which may point to a read error. This sequence joins TRBV7-2 and TRBJ2-1, with D perhaps matching TRBD1 (7 bases). Germline V gene sequence: CDR1 SGHTA, CDR2 FQGNSA. The CDR3 has 16 residues. In DNA form, the CDR3 reads TGTGCCAGCAGCTTAGGGGCAGGGGGGAGCTACTATGAGCAGTTCTTC. It yields the protein CASSLGAGGSYYEQFF.

This clone was observed once. The CDR3 region is CASSRDREETQYF. The CDR3 bases are TGTGCCAGTAGTAGGGACAGGGAAGAGACCCAGTACTTC. The V gene is TRBV19, the J gene TRBJ2-5, with 9 bases that match TRBD1. CDR1 is LNHDA, CDR2 SQIVND, per germline (reference sequence). Trimming cost V 4 bases and J 3 bases; bases outside gene matches: 0. This CDR3 has 13 amino acids.

The chain employs TRBV18 and TRBJ2-7; 8 nucleotides align to TRBD1. CDR3 length: 12 residues. CDR1 KGHSH and CDR2 LQKENI come from the germline V gene. J was trimmed by 6 bases and V by 5 bases; bases with no gene match: 3. DNA of the CDR3: TGTGCCAGCTCATACAGGGGGACCGAGCAGTACTTC. It codes for CASSYRGTEQYF.